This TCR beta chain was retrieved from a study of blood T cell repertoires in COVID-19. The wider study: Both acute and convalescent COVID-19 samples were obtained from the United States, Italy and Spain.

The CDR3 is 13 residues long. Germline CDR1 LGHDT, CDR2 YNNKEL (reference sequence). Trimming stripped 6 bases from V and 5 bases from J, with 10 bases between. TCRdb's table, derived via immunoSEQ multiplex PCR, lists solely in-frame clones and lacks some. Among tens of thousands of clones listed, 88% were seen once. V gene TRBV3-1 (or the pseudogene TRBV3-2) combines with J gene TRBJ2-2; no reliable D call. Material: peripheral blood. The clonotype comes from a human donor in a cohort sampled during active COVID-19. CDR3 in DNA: TGTGCCAGCAGTTTCACACGAACCGGGGAGCTGTTTTTT. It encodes CASSFTRTGELFF.